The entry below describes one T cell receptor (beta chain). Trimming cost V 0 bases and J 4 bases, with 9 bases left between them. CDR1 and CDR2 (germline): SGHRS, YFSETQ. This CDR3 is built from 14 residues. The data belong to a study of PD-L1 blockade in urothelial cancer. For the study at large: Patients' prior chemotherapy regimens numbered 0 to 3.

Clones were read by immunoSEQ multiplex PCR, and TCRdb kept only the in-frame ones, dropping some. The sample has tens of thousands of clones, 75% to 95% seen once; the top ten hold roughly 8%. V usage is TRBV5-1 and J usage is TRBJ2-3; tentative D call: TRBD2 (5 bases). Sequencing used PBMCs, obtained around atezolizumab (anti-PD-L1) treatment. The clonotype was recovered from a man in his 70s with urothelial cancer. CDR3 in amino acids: CASSLADFPDTQYF. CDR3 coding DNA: TGCGCCAGCAGCTTGGCGGACTTTCCAGATACGCAGTATTTT.